This T cell receptor (beta chain) was retrieved from a study of cytomegalovirus exposure and HLA in healthy donors. The study, taken as a whole, reports: Within the data, a cluster of highly shared sequence variants was likely a sequencing artifact. When analyzed later, the rates of TCR association showed variation by HLA locus, with DRB1 the most and HLA-C the fewest. A later analysis reportedly found that, within productive TCRs, an Asian-associated ancestry cluster had fewer N-insertions than the mean observed across the roughly 730 donors. It was only CMV serostatus that was available as immune exposure information.

This clone was detected only a few times. Its antigen is as yet unknown. The PCR was carried out with 60 Vbeta primers and 13 Jbeta primers. Assay used: immunoSEQ multiplex PCR; TCRdb lists only in-frame clones, some missing. Of roughly 170,000 clones in the sample, less than 90% were seen once. CDR1 is SGHKS, CDR2 YYEKEE, per germline (reference sequence). The CDR3 is 14 amino acids. Trimming left V 0 bases short and J 3 bases short, with 10 bases between. The sequence was collected from a man aged 25-45 years in good health and CMV-seronegative. Sequenced material: PBMCs. The gene calls are TRBV5-5 and TRBJ2-7; maybe TRBD2 (6 bases). The CDR3 DNA reads as TGTGCCAGCAGCTTGGCGGGAGACCTCTACGAGCAGTACTTC. Its translation is CASSLAGDLYEQYF.